The present TCR beta chain was sequenced within a study of human T cells and chemical hapten exposure. Study-level information: An approximately 2 cm by approximately 2 cm inner upper arm patch received 2% DPC for sensitization.

Individual cDNA molecules in this library carried unique molecular identifiers. In TCRdb, the RACE reads were re-called with MiXCR into one record per CDR3 protein. The table has some 350,000 distinct CDR3 sequences, under 6.5% seen once. This clonotype was recorded many times. Unmatched junction bases numbered 5, after V lost 1 base and J lost 4 bases. CDR3 length equals 16 residues. Germline V CDR1 and CDR2: SGHVS, FQNEAQ. Documented time point: patch test 2, 6 weeks after DPC sensitization. Treatment meaning: therapeutic diphenylcyclopropenone sensitization with weekly scalp DPC. The sequence derives from a young woman with alopecia areata. Some clones in this sample may be carry-over from other donors' samples. This chain joins TRBV7-8 and TRBJ1-2, with 11 bases fitting TRBD1. The sequencing used whole blood, collected in connection with sensitization to the hapten diphenylcyclopropenone (DPC). The CDR3 reads CASSLGDRGYSYGYTF. The CDR3 DNA reads as TGTGCCAGCAGCTTAGGGGACAGGGGGTATAGCTATGGCTACACCTTC.